Here is one T cell receptor beta chain with its context. The source of the sample is a study of CD8+CD57+ T cells in acquired aplastic anemia. Overall study: DNA per sorted CD4+ or CD8+ sample ranged about 0.2 to 27.4 ug, averaging 3.2 ug.

Germline loops: CDR1 SEHNR, CDR2 FQNEAQ (reference sequence). This CDR3 has 13 residues. Trimming took 8 bases from V and 4 from J, leaving 13 bases between them. All patients picked for sequencing had shown, by flow cytometry, an expansion of CD8+CD57+ cells. No therapy had been given to the patients at the time of blood sampling. Both TCR beta VDJ combination and CDR3 sequence profiling were carried out. Genomic DNA was the template for this profiling. TCRdb reprocessed the reads via MiXCR and lists one record per CDR3 protein. The sample has under 200,000 distinct CDR3 sequences, around half seen once.

The receptor was derived from a human donor with aplastic anemia. The chain uses TRBV7-9 and TRBJ2-3; maybe TRBD2 (5 bases). The material sequenced was sorted CD4+, CD8+, or CD8+CD57+ T cells (not recorded which) from PBMCs. CDR3 sequence: CASGVGSSDTQYF. The CDR3 nucleotides read TGTGCCAGCGGTGTAGGGAGTTCAGATACGCAGTATTTT.